A single sample is the source of the 13 T cell receptor beta chains below, sequenced in a study of cytomegalovirus exposure and HLA in healthy donors. The PCR used 60 Vbeta and 13 Jbeta primers. TCRdb's copy holds only in-frame clones and misses some; the assay was immunoSEQ multiplex PCR. The table shows about 88,000 clones, with over 80% occurring only once. The sequencing input was PBMCs. These receptors came from a man aged 18 to 30 in good health and CMV-seronegative.

The chain recombines TRBV19 with TRBJ2-2; TRBD2 agrees at 7 bases. This CDR3 spans 14 amino acids. Trimming took 5 bases from V and 5 from J; bases not matched to a gene: 5. From germline, CDR1 is LNHDA and CDR2 SQIVND (reference sequence). This chain's CDR3 is CASSGGSWTGELFF. DNA of the CDR3: TGTGCCAGTAGTGGCGGGAGCTGGACCGGGGAGCTGTTTTTT.

V is TRBV7-8 and J is TRBJ1-1; D call uncertain. Trimming stripped 1 base from V and 0 bases from J, with 9 bases between. The CDR3 covers 15 residues. The germline V gene has CDR1 SGHVS and CDR2 FQNEAQ. The CDR3 sequence: CASSLVFSVNTEAFF. The CDR3 DNA reads as TGTGCCAGCAGCTTAGTCTTCAGCGTGAACACTGAAGCTTTCTTT.

V is TRBV5-8 and J is TRBJ2-5; D perhaps matches TRBD2 (6 bases). The V gene's germline CDR1 is SGHTS and CDR2 YDEGEE. Trimming pared 0 bases from V and 5 bases from J, leaving 14 bases between. The length of the CDR3 is 15 residues. In DNA form, the CDR3 reads TGTGCCAGCAGCTTGGGTCAGGGAGGCTCTGAGACCCAGTACTTC. Its translation: CASSLGQGGSETQYF.

The table lists this clone with a few counts. V and J are TRBV28 and TRBJ2-1; 10 bases agree with TRBD2. V was pared by 5 bases and J by 13 bases, with 5 bases of the junction left unmatched. The germline CDR1 and CDR2 sequences are MDHEN and SYDVKM. CDR3 length: 12 residues. CDR3 in amino acids: CASSPPSGSQFF. The CDR3, as DNA: TGTGCCAGCAGTCCCCCTAGCGGGAGTCAGTTCTTC. The full variable domain, in which reference TRBV28 and TRBJ2-1 provide the parts outside the CDR3, is DVKVTQSSRYLVKRTGEKVFLECVQDMDHENMFWYRQDPGLGLRLIYFSYDVKMKEKGDIPEGYSVSREKKERFSLILESASTNQTSMYLCASSPPSGSQFFGPGTRLTVL.

The chain couples TRBV4-1 to TRBJ2-5; D remains unclear. Germline assignment: CDR1 MGHRA and CDR2 YSYEKL. The CDR3 runs 13 residues. Trimming removed 4 bases at V and 5 bases at J, with 11 bases between. In nucleotides, the CDR3 is TGCGCCAGCAGCCGAGACCCCCGGGAGACCCAGTACTTC. Its translation: CASSRDPRETQYF.

The V and J genes are TRBV5-6 and TRBJ2-3, with 11 positions matching TRBD2. Germline V gene sequence: CDR1 SGHDT, CDR2 YYEEEE. The CDR3 has 14 amino acids. Trimming took 3 bases from V and 6 from J; bases not matched to a gene: 3. The CDR3 region has the DNA TGTGCCAGCAGCTCGCGGACTAGCGGGGATACGCAGTATTTT. This encodes CASSSRTSGDTQYF. Together with reference TRBV5-6 and TRBJ2-3, the CDR3 gives the full variable domain: DAGVTQSPTHLIKTRGQQVTLRCSPKSGHDTVSWYQQALGQGPQFIFQYYEEEERQRGNFPDRFSGHQFPNYSSELNVNALLLGDSALYLCASSSRTSGDTQYFGPGTRLTVL.

The genes are TRBV14 and TRBJ2-1; D not resolved. The CDR3 totals 13 residues. From germline, CDR1 is SGHDN and CDR2 FVKESK. V was clipped by 0 bases and J by 10 bases, with 10 bases between them. CDR3 in amino acids: CASSQDLEAEQFF. For the CDR3, the DNA is TGTGCCAGCAGCCAAGATCTCGAGGCAGAGCAGTTCTTC.

The chain uses TRBV6-5 and TRBJ1-1, with a possible D match to TRBD1 (5 bases). CDR3 length: 14 residues. Per the germline V gene, CDR1 is MNHEY and CDR2 is SVGAGI. Trimming removed 0 bases from V and 4 bases from J, with 9 bases in between. CDR3 loop: CASSYSIGGTEAFF. CDR3 nucleotide sequence: TGTGCCAGCAGTTACTCCATCGGGGGCACTGAAGCTTTCTTT.

The chain employs TRBV4-3 and TRBJ2-7, with 8 bases identical to TRBD1. The J segment lost 3 bases and the V segment lost 2 bases, leaving 6 bases of the junction unmatched. The length of the CDR3 is 15 residues. The germline gives CDR1 LGHNA, CDR2 YSLEER. This CDR3 is CASSQQQGVRYEQYF. As DNA, the CDR3 is TGCGCCAGCAGCCAACAACAGGGGGTACGCTACGAGCAGTACTTC.

Only a few counts were recorded for this clone. CDR3 residues: CAWTPTLGGRYTEAFF. The CDR3 DNA is TGTGCCTGGACCCCGACCTTGGGGGGACGGTACACTGAAGCTTTCTTT. The chain has TRBV30 and TRBJ1-1; maybe TRBD1 (5 bases). Germline V gene lookup returns CDR1 GTSNPN and CDR2 SVGIG (reference sequence). V shed 4 bases and J shed 3 bases, with 21 bases lying between them. The CDR3 is 16 residues long.

The genes are TRBV4-1 and TRBJ1-1; D is unresolved. Trimming cost V 1 base and J 0 bases, with 6 bases left between them. The CDR3 covers 14 residues. Per germline, CDR1 MGHRA and CDR2 YSYEKL. This CDR3 is CASSQVGVNTEAFF. The CDR3 DNA is TGCGCCAGCAGCCAAGTGGGCGTGAACACTGAAGCTTTCTTT.

This chain links TRBV9 with TRBJ1-1, with no clear D. This CDR3 has 15 amino acids. Germline loops: CDR1 SGDLS, CDR2 YYNGEE. Deletions cut 1 base from V and 1 base from J, with 11 bases between. The CDR3 DNA is TGTGCCAGCAGCGTACTCCCCGAGCCGAACACTGAAGCTTTCTTT. Translation: CASSVLPEPNTEAFF.

The chain carries TRBV27 and TRBJ1-5; no definite D call. There are 12 residues in the CDR3. Trimming removed 6 bases from V and 2 bases from J, with 5 bases in between. Germline V gene sequence: CDR1 MNHEY, CDR2 SMNVEV (reference sequence). The CDR3 bases are TGTGCCAGCAGGATAGGCAATCAGCCCCAGCATTTT. It yields the protein CASRIGNQPQHF.